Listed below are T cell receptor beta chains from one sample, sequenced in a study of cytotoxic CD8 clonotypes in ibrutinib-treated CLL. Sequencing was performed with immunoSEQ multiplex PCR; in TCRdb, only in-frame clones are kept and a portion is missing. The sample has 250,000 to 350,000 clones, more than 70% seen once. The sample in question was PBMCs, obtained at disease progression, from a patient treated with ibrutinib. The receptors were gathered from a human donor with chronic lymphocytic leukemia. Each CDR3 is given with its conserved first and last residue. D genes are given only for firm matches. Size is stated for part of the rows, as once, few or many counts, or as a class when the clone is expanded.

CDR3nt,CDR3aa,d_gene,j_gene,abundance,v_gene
TGTGCCAGTTCGCCGGGACTAGGTGGCACCGGGGAGCTGTTTTTT,CASSPGLGGTGELFF,TRBD2,TRBJ2-2,.,TRBV19
TGTGCCAGCAGCCCAAGCGGGGCCACAGATACGCAGTATTTT,CASSPSGATDTQYF,TRBD2,TRBJ2-3,.,TRBV11-3
TGTGCCAGCAGCGTAGGGCCCACGGGGCCCCAGCATTTT,CASSVGPTGPQHF,.,TRBJ1-5,few,TRBV9
TGCGCCAGCAGCCAAATAGGCTCCTATGGCTACACCTTC,CASSQIGSYGYTF,.,TRBJ1-2,.,TRBV4-3
TGCGCCAGCAGCCAAGATCCCCTCGACAGCCGTGTAGGAAACACCATATATTTT,CASSQDPLDSRVGNTIYF,.,TRBJ1-3,few,TRBV4-1
TGTGCCAGCAGTACCACAGGGGGCCGGACCGGGGAGCTGTTTTTT,CASSTTGGRTGELFF,TRBD1,TRBJ2-2,.,TRBV2
TGTGCCAGTAGTCAAGGGGGGCCAGATACGCAGTATTTT,CASSQGGPDTQYF,.,TRBJ2-3,.,TRBV19
TGTGCCAGCAGCCGGCTACACTCTGGGGCCAACGTCCTGACTTTC,CASSRLHSGANVLTF,.,TRBJ2-6,.,TRBV7-2
TGTGCCAGCAGCTTAATCTCCCCCGGGCGGGGGTCCTACGAGCAGTACTTC,CASSLISPGRGSYEQYF,TRBD2,TRBJ2-7,.,TRBV7-2
TGTGCCAGCAGATTGGGGGTCACTGAAGCTTTCTTT,CASRLGVTEAFF,.,TRBJ1-1,few,TRBV28
TGCGCCAGCAGTGAGGGGGGGAACACCGGGGAGCTGTTTTTT,CASSEGGNTGELFF,.,TRBJ2-2,.,TRBV10-1
TGTGCCAGCAGCCCCGGGATAGCGGGGGGTCACGGGGAGCTGTTTTTT,CASSPGIAGGHGELFF,TRBD2,TRBJ2-2,.,TRBV5-4
TGCGCCAGCAGTGGCCAGGGGAACACTGAAGCTTTCTTT,CASSGQGNTEAFF,.,TRBJ1-1,.,TRBV10-1
TGTGCCAGCAGCTTGAGTTGGGGCGGGGAGCTGTTTTTT,CASSLSWGGELFF,.,TRBJ2-2,.,TRBV7-7
TGTGCCAGCAGCGTACTGGTAATGGATGAGCAGTTCTTC,CASSVLVMDEQFF,.,TRBJ2-1,.,TRBV9
TGTGCCAGCTCACCACCCGTCGCCGCAGGCACCGGGGAGCTGTTTTTT,CASSPPVAAGTGELFF,.,TRBJ2-2,few,TRBV18
TGCGCCAGCAGCCAAGGGTTTCAGGGTACCTACGAGCAGTACTTC,CASSQGFQGTYEQYF,.,TRBJ2-7,.,TRBV4-3
TGTGCCAGCAGCTTAGGGGGTACCGAGCAGTACTTC,CASSLGGTEQYF,.,TRBJ2-7,.,TRBV7-3
TGTGCCAGCAGCGATTCCCTAGTTCAGTTCTTC,CASSDSLVQFF,.,TRBJ2-1,.,TRBV9
TGTGCCAGCAGTCTTAGGACAGGGTGGCCACAAGAGACCCAGTACTTC,CASSLRTGWPQETQYF,TRBD1,TRBJ2-5,.,TRBV27
TGCAGCGTAACTGGCAGCTGGTTGGGGGAAAAACTGTTTTTT,CSVTGSWLGEKLFF,.,TRBJ1-4,.,TRBV29-1
TGTGCCAGCAGTTTACAGGGTGCCGTGCACGAGCAGTACTTC,CASSLQGAVHEQYF,.,TRBJ2-7,few,TRBV27
TGTGCCAGCAGCCCCAACCTAGATACGCAGTATTTT,CASSPNLDTQYF,.,TRBJ2-3,.,TRBV7-6
TGTGCAAGTCGCCTATGCGGGGCAGGGGACACCATATATTTT,CASRLCGAGDTIYF,.,TRBJ1-3,.,TRBV12-2
TGTGCCAGCAGCTACGGGACTATCAGCACAGATACGCAGTATTTT,CASSYGTISTDTQYF,TRBD2,TRBJ2-3,.,TRBV7-6
TGTGCCAGCAGCTTATTGGCAGGCGTTGGCTACACCTTC,CASSLLAGVGYTF,.,TRBJ1-2,.,TRBV7-3
TGCGCCAGCAGCCAGCACCCAGGGAGGACTAATGAAAAACTGTTTTTT,CASSQHPGRTNEKLFF,.,TRBJ1-4,.,TRBV4-1
TGCGCCAGCAGCCTGCGGATGGGGGAGAATGAGCAGTTCTTC,CASSLRMGENEQFF,.,TRBJ2-1,.,TRBV4-1
TGTGCCAGTAGTATGATAAGTTACTATGGCTACACCTTC,CASSMISYYGYTF,.,TRBJ1-2,.,TRBV19
TGTGCCAGCACGGGGAACAGCAATCAGCCCCAGCATTTT,CASTGNSNQPQHF,.,TRBJ1-5,.,TRBV6-1